The following is a TCR beta chain sequence with its context. Its specificity is unknown. The sample is drawn from a study of OX40 agonist ivuxolimab in advanced cancers. Looking at the study overall: Participants could have had prior anti-PD-1, anti-PD-L1 or anti-CTLA-4 therapy, and less than 45% had some. One patient with hepatocellular carcinoma and two with cutaneous melanoma, three in all, had partial responses.

The study's findings and limits: Expanded peripheral T cells had an undetermined antigen specificity.

The data were produced by immunoSEQ multiplex PCR, yet TCRdb's version contains in-frame clones alone and is incomplete. The sample includes around 35,000 clones, about 90% seen only once; the top ten take about 33%. The CDR3 has 18 residues. CDR1 and CDR2 from the germline V gene are MNHNS and SASEGT. Trimming at V came to 4 bases and at J to 6 bases, leaving 13 bases not matched to a gene. The sample was CD4+ or CD8+ T cells sorted from blood, taken in a trial of the OX40 agonist ivuxolimab. The sequence came from an adult with an advanced solid tumor such as melanoma, head and neck, liver or kidney cancer. The chain recombines TRBV6-1 with TRBJ2-1, with TRBD2 matching over 12 bases. The CDR3 nucleotides are TGTGCCAGCAGTGCGCTGTTCTTGACTAGCGGGAGAGCCAATGAGCAGTTCTTC. This encodes CASSALFLTSGRANEQFF.